This TCR beta chain was identified during a study of blood T cells in healthy people across ages. Then a second PCR, running roughly 7 to 11 cycles, was carried out with a sample-barcoded 5' primer and a J-beta primer mix. TCRdb re-analysed the 5' RACE reads in MiXCR, keeping a single row per CDR3 protein. The sample has 730,000 or so distinct CDR3 sequences; less than 45% are singletons. The CDR3 loop spans 17 amino acids. Looked up from germline, CDR1 is LGHNA and CDR2 is YSLEER. Comments on this clonotype: Sequence at one end of the junction differs from germline and may be a read error.

The material sequenced was blood. This clonotype was obtained from a man older than 75 in good health. V and J are TRBV4-3 and TRBJ2-6, with D possibly being TRBD1 (5 bases). CDR3: CAGSQDIEGAGANVLTF. The CDR3 region has the DNA TGCGCCGGCAGCCAAGATATCGAAGGGGCTGGGGCCAACGTCCTGACTTTC.